Each of the 23 T cell receptor beta chains below was sequenced from the same sample in a study of early T cells in non-severe SARS-CoV-2 infection. TCRdb ran MiXCR on the 5' RACE reads and lists one entry per CDR3 protein. Among approximately 77,000 distinct CDR3 sequences listed, approximately 12% were seen once. The input for sequencing was whole blood, taken at baseline. These receptors all come from an adult who was a healthcare worker with PCR-confirmed SARS-CoV-2 infection or an uninfected control (not recorded which). The donor label of this sample is uncertain.

This clonotype was counted between two and nine times. The chain is built from TRBV5-4 and TRBJ2-7; TRBD1 aligns across 11 bases. CDR3 length: 14 amino acids. The germline gives CDR1 SGHNT, CDR2 YYREEE (reference sequence). The V gene end was trimmed by 4 bases and the J gene end by 2 bases; junction bases not matched to a gene: 2. The CDR3 bases are TGTGCCAGCAGCGGGACAGGGGGTCCCTACGAGCAGTACTTC. It specifies CASSGTGGPYEQYF. The whole variable domain, filled in from reference TRBV5-4 and TRBJ2-7, reads ETGVTQSPTHLIKTRGQQVTLRCSSQSGHNTVSWYQQALGQGPQFIFQYYREEENGRGNFPPRFSGLQFPNYSSELNVNALELDDSALYLCASSGTGGPYEQYFGPGTRLTVT.

This clonotype was detected a few times. This chain links TRBV7-2 with TRBJ2-1; 13 bases agree with TRBD2. Germline V gene lookup returns CDR1 SGHTA and CDR2 FQGNSA. The CDR3 is 17 amino acids. Trimming removed 5 bases from V and 8 bases from J; junction bases left unmatched: 12. In DNA form, the CDR3 reads TGTGCCAGCAGCATACGACTAGCGGGAGGCCCCAAGGATGAGCAGTTCTTC. This codes for CASSIRLAGGPKDEQFF.

This clonotype was picked up a small number of times. The V and J genes are TRBV11-2 and TRBJ2-3, with TRBD2 matching over 10 bases. Germline CDR1 reads SGHAT; CDR2 reads FQNNGV. Trimming cost V 3 bases and J 1 base; bases outside gene matches: 4. This CDR3 is built from 16 residues. The CDR3 DNA reads as TGTGCCAGCAGCTTCGCTGGGACTAGCGGCACAGATACGCAGTATTTT. This gives the protein CASSFAGTSGTDTQYF. The complete variable domain, with remaining parts taken from reference TRBV11-2 and TRBJ2-3, reads EAGVAQSPRYKIIEKRQSVAFWCNPISGHATLYWYQQILGQGPKLLIQFQNNGVVDDSQLPKDRFSAERLKGVDSTLKIQPAKLEDSAVYLCASSFAGTSGTDTQYFGPGTRLTVL.

This clonotype was detected ten times or more. The chain is built from TRBV7-9 and TRBJ2-7; D unclear. There are 11 residues in the CDR3. Germline CDR1 and CDR2: SEHNR and FQNEAQ (reference sequence). The ends were cut back, 1 base at V and 3 bases at J, with 1 base in the middle. The CDR3 is CASSLVYEQYF. The CDR3 DNA is TGTGCCAGCAGCTTAGTCTACGAGCAGTACTTC.

The J gene is TRBJ2-7, the V gene TRBV4-2; 9 nucleotides align to TRBD1. There are 15 residues in the CDR3. V was pared by 0 bases and J by 5 bases, with 5 bases of the junction left unmatched. The V gene's germline CDR1 is LGHNA and CDR2 YNFKEQ. CDR3 DNA: TGTGCCAGCAGCCAAGAACAACAGGGGGCAGACGAGCAGTACTTC. It specifies CASSQEQQGADEQYF.

The J gene is TRBJ2-5, the V gene TRBV7-2, with D perhaps matching TRBD2 (5 bases). From germline, CDR1 is SGHTA and CDR2 FQGNSA. Between the trimmed V and J ends, which lost 1 base and 2 bases, there was a span of 14 bases. The CDR3 consists of 16 residues. DNA of the CDR3: TGTGCCAGCAGCTTAGGCCCTAGCCGGTGGCAAGAGACCCAGTACTTC. Translated, it gives CASSLGPSRWQETQYF. Drawing the rest from reference TRBV7-2 and TRBJ2-5, the complete variable domain is GAGVSQSPSNKVTEKGKDVELRCDPISGHTALYWYRQSLGQGLEFLIYFQGNSAPDKSGLPSDRFSAERTGGSVSTLTIQRTQQEDSAVYLCASSLGPSRWQETQYFGPGTRLLVL.

CDR3 sequence reads: CASSYSTRGPGEQYF. The CDR3 coding sequence is TGTGCCAGCAGTTACTCGACCAGGGGGCCAGGCGAGCAGTACTTC. The rearrangement links TRBV6-5 to TRBJ2-7; 8 nucleotides match TRBD1. Per germline, CDR1 MNHEY and CDR2 SVGAGI. V shed 0 bases, J shed 6 bases, and the junction held 7 bases outside the gene matches. The CDR3 sequence is 15 residues long.

The gene calls are TRBV19 and TRBJ1-2, with 7 bases lining up with TRBD1. Germline trimming cut 8 bases from V and 8 bases from J; bases unmatched to any gene: 23. The V gene's germline CDR1 is LNHDA and CDR2 SQIVND (reference sequence). The CDR3 covers 17 residues. The CDR3 DNA reads as TGTGCCAGTGTACCGAGGGGGCGCCTAGATTGGCCCGGGGGCTACACCTTC. Translated: CASVPRGRLDWPGGYTF.

The chain employs TRBV15 and TRBJ2-1, with D perhaps being TRBD1 or TRBD2 (6 bases each). The CDR3 is made up of 16 amino acids. Germline loops: CDR1 LNHNV, CDR2 YYDKDF (reference sequence). Between the trimmed V and J ends, which lost 0 bases and 0 bases, there was a span of 9 bases. In DNA, the CDR3 is TGTGCCACCAGCAGAGATTGGGGGGCCTCCTACAATGAGCAGTTCTTC. It encodes CATSRDWGASYNEQFF.

This clonotype was found a few times. The chain carries TRBV7-2 and TRBJ2-7, with D possibly matching TRBD1 (6 bases). Looked up from germline, CDR1 is SGHTA and CDR2 is FQGNSA. The CDR3 runs 15 residues. V lost 2 bases and J lost 0, with 11 bases in between. In nucleotides, the CDR3 is TGTGCCAGCAGCTTAAGGGACACGTTCTCCTACGAGCAGTACTTC. This translates into CASSLRDTFSYEQYF.

The chain joins TRBV7-8 to TRBJ2-3, with TRBD2 matching over 9 bases. V was clipped by 3 bases and J by 3 bases; unmatched bases: 7. The CDR3 is 16 amino acids. Germline CDR1 reads SGHVS; CDR2 reads FQNEAQ. The CDR3 DNA is TGTGCCAGCAGCTTCCGTTTTAGCGGGAGTACAGATACGCAGTATTTT. This sequence encodes CASSFRFSGSTDTQYF.

The rearrangement uses TRBV5-6 and TRBJ2-1, with D possibly being TRBD1 or TRBD2 (5 bases each). The CDR3 length is 14 residues. V shed 2 bases and J shed 7 bases, with 13 bases lying between them. Germline V CDR1 and CDR2: SGHDT, YYEEEE. Here the CDR3 DNA reads TGTGCCAGCAGCTTCCGGGACGAGGGGAATGAGCAGTTCTTC. Protein sequence: CASSFRDEGNEQFF.

This clonotype was counted only a few times. The J gene is TRBJ2-3, the V gene TRBV7-3; 13 bases are shared with TRBD2. The CDR3 covers 16 residues. Trimming cost V 5 bases and J 6 bases; bases outside gene matches: 8. Germline V gene lookup returns CDR1 SGHTA and CDR2 FQGTGA. CDR3 in amino acids: CASSPGLAGDLDTQYF. The CDR3 coding sequence is TGTGCCAGCAGCCCAGGACTAGCGGGGGATCTTGATACGCAGTATTTT.

The count of this clonotype is one. The V gene is TRBV5-1, the J gene TRBJ2-7; 9 bases fit TRBD1. Per the germline V gene, CDR1 is SGHRS and CDR2 is YFSETQ. The CDR3 contains 16 residues. V was clipped by 0 bases and J by 6 bases; unmatched bases: 10. Written as DNA, the CDR3 is TGCGCCAGCAGCTTGGCCCGGGGACAGGGTACGACCGAGCAGTACTTC. Amino acid sequence: CASSLARGQGTTEQYF.

V and J are TRBV10-3 and TRBJ1-2; D is unresolved. V lost 6 bases to trimming and J lost 8 bases, with 16 bases between them. The CDR3 sequence is 13 residues long. Germline CDR1 and CDR2: ENHRY and SYGVKD. CDR3 protein: CAIRAPLSVGYTF. The CDR3 DNA is TGTGCCATCAGGGCACCGCTAAGCGTCGGCTACACCTTC.

The gene calls are TRBV6-6 and TRBJ1-3; D remains ambiguous. This CDR3 has 14 amino acids. V shed 5 bases and J shed 1 base, with 9 bases lying between them. CDR1 and CDR2 (germline): MNHNY, SVGAGI (reference sequence). The CDR3 here is CASSPAGSGNTIYF. The CDR3 region has the DNA TGTGCCAGCAGTCCCGCAGGATCTGGAAACACCATATATTTT.

Ten or more counts support this clonotype. The chain combines TRBV7-6 with TRBJ2-3, with TRBD2 matching over 8 bases. The CDR3 is 16 residues long. J gave up 2 bases and V 5 bases, and 9 bases lay outside the gene matches. Germline V lookup: CDR1 SGHVS, CDR2 FNYEAQ. The CDR3 loop is CASSATSGGLTDTQYF. The CDR3 DNA reads TGTGCCAGCAGCGCAACTAGCGGCGGCCTCACAGATACGCAGTATTTT.

There are many counts of this clonotype. CDR3 nucleotide sequence: TGCAGTGCCGCGGGGGGCAGGGACTACGAGCAGTACTTC. Its translation is CSAAGGRDYEQYF. The chain joins TRBV20-1 to TRBJ2-7; 8 bases map to TRBD2. V lost 6 bases to trimming and J lost 3 bases; unmatched junction nucleotides: 7. Looked up from germline, CDR1 is DFQATT and CDR2 is SNEGSKA (reference sequence). The CDR3 extends over 13 amino acids.

The chain combines TRBV18 with TRBJ2-7, with a tentative D call TRBD1 (6 bases). The germline gives CDR1 KGHSH, CDR2 LQKENI. CDR3 size: 13 residues. Trimming took off 4 bases at V and 5 bases at J, with 12 bases between the two ends. CDR3 sequence (DNA): TGTGCCAGCTCACAGGACAGAAGTAACGAGCAGTACTTC. Translating it yields CASSQDRSNEQYF.

This clonotype was observed a few times. The V and J genes are TRBV6-6 and TRBJ2-1, with 9 bases that match TRBD2. V shed 2 bases and J 4 bases; nucleotides not matched to a gene: 3. Germline CDR1 MNHNY, CDR2 SVGAGI (reference sequence). This CDR3 region has 15 residues. CDR3 sequence (DNA): TGTGCCAGCAGTTACCTAGCGGGGTTTTACAATGAGCAGTTCTTC. Its translation is CASSYLAGFYNEQFF.

There are a few counts of this clonotype. V usage is TRBV9 and J usage is TRBJ2-1, with 10 bases identical to TRBD2. After removal of 3 bases from V and 7 bases from J, the junction contained 10 bases not matched to a gene. The CDR3 spans 16 residues. The germline V gene has CDR1 SGDLS and CDR2 YYNGEE. The CDR3 nucleotides are TGTGCCAGCAGCGGGGGCCTAGCGGGAGTCCGTAATGAGCAGTTCTTC. Residues: CASSGGLAGVRNEQFF. The whole variable domain, filled in from reference TRBV9 and TRBJ2-1, reads DSGVTQTPKHLITATGQRVTLRCSPRSGDLSVYWYQQSLDQGLQFLIQYYNGEERAKGNILERFSAQQFPDLHSELNLSSLELGDSALYFCASSGGLAGVRNEQFFGPGTRLTVL.

In DNA, the CDR3 is TGTGCCATCCAAAAAAACCGGGCGGGAGGTAACACAGATACGCAGTATTTT. Amino acids: CAIQKNRAGGNTDTQYF. The genes are TRBV10-3 and TRBJ2-3, with TRBD2 matching 8 bases. CDR1 ENHRY and CDR2 SYGVKD come from the germline V gene. V dropped 8 bases and J dropped 2; count of bases not matched to a gene: 15. The CDR3 spans 17 residues.

V gene TRBV7-8 combines with J gene TRBJ2-3; 8 bases agree with TRBD2. Germline V CDR1 and CDR2: SGHVS, FQNEAQ. V was pared by 7 bases and J by 6 bases, with 12 bases of the junction left unmatched. This CDR3 is built from 15 residues. The CDR3 region is CASTIGTSPLDTQYF. In DNA, the CDR3 is TGTGCCAGCACCATAGGGACTAGTCCCTTGGATACGCAGTATTTT.